The T cell receptor (beta chain) described here comes from a study of blood T cell repertoires in COVID-19. Looking at the study overall: The analysed material was cDNA or gDNA that came from T cells, B-cell-depleted T cells, or PBMCs.

This clone was seen once. Per the original methods: Researchers report that nucleated cell counts were estimated from reference gene primer amplification. TCRdb's copy holds only in-frame clones and misses some; the assay was immunoSEQ multiplex PCR. V and J calls and clone size follow that table, whereas D and trimming were derived from the DNA. Here the sample spans more than 65,000 clones, approximately 78% being singletons. There are 13 residues in the CDR3. V was shortened by 2 bases and J by 6 bases, with 8 bases between the two germline ends. Germline V gene lookup returns CDR1 MGHRA and CDR2 YSYEKL.

This chain uses TRBV4-1 with TRBJ1-5; D is undetermined. The TCR comes from a woman older than 75 with acute or convalescent COVID-19. The sequencing input was peripheral blood. As DNA, the CDR3 is TGCGCCAGCAGCCAATCTCCTTCTCAGCCCCAGCATTTT. Translated: CASSQSPSQPQHF.